A selection of T cell receptor beta chains follows, all from one sample in a study of blood T cell repertoires in COVID-19. TCRdb's copy holds only in-frame clones and misses some; the assay was immunoSEQ multiplex PCR. This table has under 150,000 clones, 84% appearing once. Sequencing input: peripheral blood. The receptors shown here come from a woman aged 55-69 years with acute or convalescent COVID-19. CDR3s include the opening cysteine and the closing phenylalanine or tryptophan. D genes are given only for firm matches. Only part of the rows carry a size: once, few, many, or a class if the clone is expanded.

>TRBJ2-7|TRBD1|few|TRBV6-5
TGTGCCAGCAGTTACTCAGGGACAGCAGTCTTCTACGAGCAGTACTTC
CASSYSGTAVFYEQYF
>TRBJ1-3|.|.|TRBV30
TGTGCCTGGGGGCGTTTCTCTGGAAACACCATATATTTT
CAWGRFSGNTIYF
>TRBJ2-7|.|once|TRBV11-3
TGTGCCAGCAGCTCGCCGTCTATACAGCGGGACAACTACGAGCAGTACTTC
CASSSPSIQRDNYEQYF
>TRBJ1-1|.|once|TRBV6-2/TRBV6-3
TGTGCCAGCAGTTACTCAGTCGGGAAAATGAACACTGAAGCTTTCTTT
CASSYSVGKMNTEAFF
>TRBJ1-4|.|.|TRBV5-5
TGTGCCAGCAGCGAGGGTGGAGCTAATGAAAAACTGTTTTTT
CASSEGGANEKLFF
>TRBJ2-7|TRBD2|.|TRBV5-1
TGCGCCAGCAGGGCTACTAGCGGGACAAACGAGCAGTACTTC
CASRATSGTNEQYF
>TRBJ2-5|.|.|TRBV24-1
TGTGCCACCAGTGATTTTTCGACAGCACAAGAGACCCAGTACTTC
CATSDFSTAQETQYF
>TRBJ2-5|.|once|TRBV20-1
TGCAGTGCTAGGGGGCGAGAGACCCAGTACTTC
CSARGRETQYF
>TRBJ2-7|TRBD2|.|TRBV14
TGTGCCAGCCAAGCGAGTAGCGGGAGGATATACGAGCAGTACTTC
CASQASSGRIYEQYF
>TRBJ2-1|TRBD2|.|TRBV2
TGTGCCAGCACCTGGGCGGGAGGGGCCCCCAATGAGCAGTTCTTC
CASTWAGGAPNEQFF
>TRBJ2-3|TRBD2|.|TRBV15
TGTGCCACCAGCAGAGATGGACCCGGGACTAGACGGGATACGCAGTATTTT
CATSRDGPGTRRDTQYF
>TRBJ1-1|.|.|TRBV5-1
TGCGCCAGCAGCTTGGACGTAGGGGTGAACACTGAAGCTTTCTTT
CASSLDVGVNTEAFF
>TRBJ2-2|TRBD2|.|TRBV18
TGTGCCAGCTCACCACCGTCGAGCGGGATATTCACCGGGGAGCTGTTTTTT
CASSPPSSGIFTGELFF
>TRBJ2-5|TRBD1|.|TRBV5-1
TGCGCCAGCAGCCTGACGGGACAGGGAAAAGAGACCCAGTACTTC
CASSLTGQGKETQYF
>TRBJ2-7|TRBD1|.|TRBV6-5
TGTGCCAGCGGAATAAGACAGGGGGCCAACGAGCAGTACTTC
CASGIRQGANEQYF
>TRBJ1-6|TRBD1|.|TRBV7-8
TGTGCCAGCAGCCGGATCGAGGGACAGAGATATAATTCACCCCTCCACTTT
CASSRIEGQRYNSPLHF
>TRBJ1-5|.|.|TRBV19
TGTGCCAGTAGTGCGGGTCAAGCCCCCAATCAGCCCCAGCATTTT
CASSAGQAPNQPQHF
>TRBJ1-1|TRBD1|.|TRBV19
TGTGCCAGTAGTATTGGACAGGGGGTCACTGAAGCTTTCTTT
CASSIGQGVTEAFF
>TRBJ2-5|TRBD2|.|TRBV9
TGTGCCAGCAGCCCAGGGACTAGCGGGAGAGGGGGCCAAGAGACCCAGTACTTC
CASSPGTSGRGGQETQYF
>TRBJ1-2|TRBD1|.|TRBV19
TGTGCCAGTAGTCCATGGCAGGGGGCGTCAAAGGGCTACACCTTC
CASSPWQGASKGYTF
>TRBJ2-5|TRBD1|.|TRBV3-1/TRBV3-2
TGTGCCAGCAGCCCGTACCAGGGGGCGGAGACCCAGTACTTC
CASSPYQGAETQYF
>TRBJ2-1|TRBD1|few|TRBV12-5
TGTGCTAGTGGTTTGCCCCGGACAGGGCTTGAGCAGTTCTTC
CASGLPRTGLEQFF
>TRBJ2-3|.|.|TRBV9
TGTGCCAGCAGCGTTAAACAGCACACAGATACGCAGTATTTT
CASSVKQHTDTQYF
>TRBJ1-5|.|few|TRBV5-1
TGCGCCAGCAGCTTGACAGTCGGTGATCAGCCCCAGCATTTT
CASSLTVGDQPQHF
>TRBJ2-1|TRBD2|.|TRBV7-3
TGTGCCAGCAGCGTATCCGGGACTAGCGGGTACAATGAGCAGTTCTTC
CASSVSGTSGYNEQFF
>TRBJ1-3|.|.|TRBV5-1
TGCGCCAGCAGCTTGGGTCAGGCTGGAAACACCATATATTTT
CASSLGQAGNTIYF
>TRBJ2-4|TRBD2|once|TRBV19
TGTGCCAGTATGGGACTAGCGGGAGTCGGGGCCAAAAACATTCAGTACTTC
CASMGLAGVGAKNIQYF
>TRBJ2-2|TRBD2|.|TRBV28
TGTGCCAGCATCATAGCGGGAGGACGCACCGGGGAGCTGTTTTTT
CASIIAGGRTGELFF
>TRBJ2-5|TRBD2|.|TRBV6-6
TGTGCCAGCAGTCGGACTAGCGGGAGAGTTCTCCAAGAGACCCAGTACTTC
CASSRTSGRVLQETQYF
>TRBJ2-2|TRBD2|.|TRBV5-5
TGTGCCAGCAGCTTGGGGCTAGCGGGCCGGGGCACCGGGGAGCTGTTTTTT
CASSLGLAGRGTGELFF
>TRBJ2-5|TRBD2|.|TRBV30
TGTGCCTGGAGTGTACTAGCGGGAGGCGAGACCCAGTACTTC
CAWSVLAGGETQYF
>TRBJ1-2|TRBD1|.|TRBV28
TGTGCCAGCAGGACAGGGGGGACTAACTATGGCTACACCTTC
CASRTGGTNYGYTF
>TRBJ2-3|.|.|TRBV11-2
TGTGCCAGCCAAGTAGTCGATACGCAGTATTTT
CASQVVDTQYF
>TRBJ1-1|.|.|TRBV12-3/TRBV12-4
TGTGCCAGCAGTTCTACAGGGAACACTGAAGCTTTCTTT
CASSSTGNTEAFF
>TRBJ2-5|TRBD1|.|TRBV19
TGTGCCAGTAGTAAACCGGGACAGGTAGAGACCCAGTACTTC
CASSKPGQVETQYF
>TRBJ2-7|TRBD1|.|TRBV28
TGTGCCAGCAGTCCCCGACCGGGACAGCCTACCTACGAGCAGTACTTC
CASSPRPGQPTYEQYF
>TRBJ2-7|.|.|TRBV28
TGTGCCAGCAGTCCCGCCCTAGGGGGGGTAGCCTACGAGCAGTACTTC
CASSPALGGVAYEQYF
>TRBJ1-2|.|few|TRBV18
TGTGCCAGCTCACCTTCAGAAACTAACTATGGCTACACCTTC
CASSPSETNYGYTF
>TRBJ2-3|.|.|TRBV5-4
TGTGCCAGCAGCCAGCAGGCAACCACAGATACGCAGTATTTT
CASSQQATTDTQYF
>TRBJ1-5|TRBD1|.|TRBV7-9
TGTGCCAGCAGCCGCGGGACAGACAATCAGCCCCAGCATTTT
CASSRGTDNQPQHF
>TRBJ2-7|TRBD1|.|TRBV11-2
TGTGCCAGCAGCTTCGACAGGGTGGGGTACGAGCAGTACTTC
CASSFDRVGYEQYF
>TRBJ2-7|.|.|TRBV11-2
TGTGCCAGCGGCAAATACGAGCAGTACTTC
CASGKYEQYF
>TRBJ1-1|.|.|TRBV28
TGTGCCAGCAGTTTTAGGAGGGGACGGATGAACACTGAAGCTTTCTTT
CASSFRRGRMNTEAFF
>TRBJ2-3|.|.|TRBV6-5
TGTGCCAGCAGCAGGGGGCGGGAGGGCTATACGCAGTATTTT
CASSRGREGYTQYF
>TRBJ1-5|TRBD1|.|TRBV6-2/TRBV6-3
TGTGCCAGCAGTTACCTTGACAGGGGAAGCCAGCCCCAGCATTTT
CASSYLDRGSQPQHF
>TRBJ1-2|.|.|TRBV2
TGTGCCAGCAGGGCCGGAGCTAACTATGGCTACACCTTC
CASRAGANYGYTF
>TRBJ1-2|TRBD1|.|TRBV28
TGTGCCAGCAGTTGGATACAGGGGAGCGGCTATGGCTACACCTTC
CASSWIQGSGYGYTF
>TRBJ2-1|TRBD2|.|TRBV19
TGTGCCAGTACCGTAGCGGGAGGCTACAATGAGCAGTTCTTC
CASTVAGGYNEQFF
>TRBJ2-1|TRBD1|.|TRBV18
TGTGCCAGCTCAGGGACAGGGGGCCTATACAATGAGCAGTTCTTC
CASSGTGGLYNEQFF
>TRBJ2-7|TRBD2|.|TRBV27
TGTGCCAGCAGTTCTAGCGGGAGGATGGACGAGCAGTACTTC
CASSSSGRMDEQYF
>TRBJ1-2|.|.|TRBV24-1
TGTGCCACCAGTGATTTCTCGCAGGGGATCTATGGCTACACCTTC
CATSDFSQGIYGYTF
>TRBJ2-2|.|few|TRBV4-1
TGCGCCAGCAGCCAAGCAGCTGTCGGGTGGGAGCTGTTTTTT
CASSQAAVGWELFF
>TRBJ2-2|TRBD2|.|TRBV2
TGTGCCAGCAGTTTAACTAGCGGGACCAACACCGGGGAGCTGTTTTTT
CASSLTSGTNTGELFF
>TRBJ1-4|.|.|TRBV7-2
TGTGCCAGCAGCCCGACAGCGACTAATGAAAAACTGTTTTTT
CASSPTATNEKLFF
>TRBJ1-4|.|.|TRBV30
TGTGCCGGGCAGGCCCTAAGAGAGGAAAAACTGTTTTTT
CAGQALREEKLFF